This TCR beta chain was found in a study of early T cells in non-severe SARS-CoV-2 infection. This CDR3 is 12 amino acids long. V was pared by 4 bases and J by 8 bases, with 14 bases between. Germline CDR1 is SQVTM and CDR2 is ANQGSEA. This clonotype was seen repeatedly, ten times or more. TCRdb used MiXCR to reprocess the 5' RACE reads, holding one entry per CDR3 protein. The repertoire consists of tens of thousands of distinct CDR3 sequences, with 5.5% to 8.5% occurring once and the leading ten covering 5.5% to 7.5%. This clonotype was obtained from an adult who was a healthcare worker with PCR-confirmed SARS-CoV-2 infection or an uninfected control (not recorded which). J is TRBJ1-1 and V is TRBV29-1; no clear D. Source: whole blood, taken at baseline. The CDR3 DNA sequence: TGCAGCGTTGGAAGGCGAGCAGAAGAAGCTTTCTTT. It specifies CSVGRRAEEAFF. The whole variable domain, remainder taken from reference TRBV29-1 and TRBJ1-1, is SAVISQKPSRDICQRGTSLTIQCQVDSQVTMMFWYRQQPGQSLTLIATANQGSEATYESGFVIDKFPISRPNLTFSTLTVSNMSPEDSSIYLCSVGRRAEEAFFGQGTRLTVV.